This T cell receptor (beta chain) was captured in a study of T cells in Graves' hyperthyroidism and ophthalmopathy. From germline, CDR1 is SGHRS and CDR2 YFSETQ. This CDR3 is 17 amino acids long. Deletions cut 4 bases from V and 2 bases from J, with 20 bases between. RNA transcripts gave rise to amplified TCR beta CDR3 regions. An initial round of RT-PCR targeting the TCR CDR3 relied on the HTBI primer set. From the multiplex PCR reads, TCRdb called clonotypes with MiXCR, one entry per CDR3 protein. The sample contains roughly 570,000 distinct CDR3 sequences, about half of which appear only once. This clonotype was sampled from an adult woman with Graves' disease, either hyperthyroidism or ophthalmopathy (not recorded which). Source material: peripheral blood or thyroid tissue (not recorded which). V usage is TRBV5-1 and J usage is TRBJ2-3, with D possibly being TRBD2 (6 bases). CDR3 in DNA: TGCGCCAGCAGCCCCCCTCGGCAGGCGGGGTACACAGATACGCAGTATTTT. Encoded protein: CASSPPRQAGYTDTQYF.